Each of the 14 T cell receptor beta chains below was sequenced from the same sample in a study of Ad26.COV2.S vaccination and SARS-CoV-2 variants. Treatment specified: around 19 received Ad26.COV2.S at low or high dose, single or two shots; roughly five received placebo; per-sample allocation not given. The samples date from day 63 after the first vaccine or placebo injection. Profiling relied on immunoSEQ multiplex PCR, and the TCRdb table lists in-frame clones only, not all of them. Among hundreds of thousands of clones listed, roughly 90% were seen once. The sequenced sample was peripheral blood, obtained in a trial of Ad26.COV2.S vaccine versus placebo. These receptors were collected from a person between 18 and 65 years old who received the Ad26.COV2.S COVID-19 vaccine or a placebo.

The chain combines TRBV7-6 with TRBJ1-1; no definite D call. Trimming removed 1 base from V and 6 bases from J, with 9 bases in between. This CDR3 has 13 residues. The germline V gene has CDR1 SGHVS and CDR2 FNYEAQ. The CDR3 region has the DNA TGTGCCAGCAGCTTAGACTCTAGGGCTGAAGCTTTCTTT. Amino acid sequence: CASSLDSRAEAFF.

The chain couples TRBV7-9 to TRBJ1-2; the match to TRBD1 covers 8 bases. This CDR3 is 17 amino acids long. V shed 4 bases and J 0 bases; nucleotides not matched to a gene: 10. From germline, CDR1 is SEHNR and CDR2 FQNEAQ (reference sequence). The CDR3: CASSSTGDFPPNYGYTF. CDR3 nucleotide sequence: TGTGCCAGCAGCTCGACAGGGGATTTTCCCCCTAACTATGGCTACACCTTC.

The CDR3: CASSANRVDTQYF. CDR3 DNA sequence: TGTGCCAGCAGCGCAAATAGGGTAGATACGCAGTATTTT. V gene TRBV11-3 combines with J gene TRBJ2-3, with no clear D. CDR3 length equals 13 residues. CDR1 SGHNT and CDR2 YENEEA come from the germline V gene. V gave up 5 bases and J gave up 5 bases, with 11 bases separating them.

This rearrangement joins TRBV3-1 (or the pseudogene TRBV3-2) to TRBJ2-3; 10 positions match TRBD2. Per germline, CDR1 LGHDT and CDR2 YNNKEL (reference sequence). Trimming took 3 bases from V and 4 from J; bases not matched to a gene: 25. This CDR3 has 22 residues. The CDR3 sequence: CASSQLSAGGPWVRPRADTQYF. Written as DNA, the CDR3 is TGTGCCAGCAGCCAGCTATCAGCGGGAGGGCCTTGGGTCCGCCCAAGGGCAGATACGCAGTATTTT.

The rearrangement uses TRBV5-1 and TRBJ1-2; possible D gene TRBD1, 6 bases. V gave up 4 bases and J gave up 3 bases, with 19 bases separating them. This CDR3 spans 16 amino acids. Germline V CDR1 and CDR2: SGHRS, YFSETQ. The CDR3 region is CASSLDRSAMYYGYTF. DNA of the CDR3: TGCGCCAGCAGCCTAGACAGGAGCGCTATGTACTATGGCTACACCTTC.

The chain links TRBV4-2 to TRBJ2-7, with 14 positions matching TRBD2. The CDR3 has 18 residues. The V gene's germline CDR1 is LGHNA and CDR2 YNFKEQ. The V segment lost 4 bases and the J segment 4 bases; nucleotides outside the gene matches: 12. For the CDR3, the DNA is TGTGCCAGCAGCCGAAAGACCTCCGGGACTAGCGGGAGTTACGAGCAGTACTTC. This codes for CASSRKTSGTSGSYEQYF.

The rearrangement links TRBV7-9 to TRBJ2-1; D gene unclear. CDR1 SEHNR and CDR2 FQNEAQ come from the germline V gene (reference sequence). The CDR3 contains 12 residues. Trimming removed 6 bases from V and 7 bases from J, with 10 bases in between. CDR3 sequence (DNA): TGTGCCAGCAGACGTCTCGCAAATGAGCAGTTCTTC. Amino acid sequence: CASRRLANEQFF.

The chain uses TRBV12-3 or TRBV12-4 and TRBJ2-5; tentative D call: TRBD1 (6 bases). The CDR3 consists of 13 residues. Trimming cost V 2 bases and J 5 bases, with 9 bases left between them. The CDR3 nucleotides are TGTGCCAGCAGTTTACAGGGGAAGGAGACCCAGTACTTC. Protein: CASSLQGKETQYF.

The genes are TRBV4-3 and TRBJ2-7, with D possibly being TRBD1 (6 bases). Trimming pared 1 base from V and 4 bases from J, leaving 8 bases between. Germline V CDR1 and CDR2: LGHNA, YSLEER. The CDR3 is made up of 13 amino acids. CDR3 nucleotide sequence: TGCGCCAGCAGCCAAGTACAGGGATACGAGCAGTACTTC. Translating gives CASSQVQGYEQYF.

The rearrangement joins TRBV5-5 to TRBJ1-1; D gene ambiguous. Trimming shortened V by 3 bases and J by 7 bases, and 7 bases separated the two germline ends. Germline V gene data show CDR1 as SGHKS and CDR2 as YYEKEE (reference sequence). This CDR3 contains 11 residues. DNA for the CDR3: TGTGCCAGCAGCTGGAGCATTGAAGCTTTCTTT. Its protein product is CASSWSIEAFF.

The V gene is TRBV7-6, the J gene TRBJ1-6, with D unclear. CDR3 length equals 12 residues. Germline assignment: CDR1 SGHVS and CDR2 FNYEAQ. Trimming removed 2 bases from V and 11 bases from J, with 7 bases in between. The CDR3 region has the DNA TGTGCCAGCAGCTTACATGGTCCACCCCTCCACTTT. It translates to CASSLHGPPLHF.

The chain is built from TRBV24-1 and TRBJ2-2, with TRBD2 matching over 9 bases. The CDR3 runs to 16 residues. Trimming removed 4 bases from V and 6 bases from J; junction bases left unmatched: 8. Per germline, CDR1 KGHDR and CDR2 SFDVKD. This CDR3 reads CATSEPGTSNPGELFF. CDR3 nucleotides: TGTGCCACCAGTGAGCCCGGGACTAGCAATCCCGGGGAGCTGTTTTTT.

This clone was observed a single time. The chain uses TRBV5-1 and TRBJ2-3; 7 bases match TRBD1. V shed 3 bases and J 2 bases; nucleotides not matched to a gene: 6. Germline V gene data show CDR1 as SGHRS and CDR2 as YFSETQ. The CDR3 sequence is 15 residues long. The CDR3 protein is CASSSRDRATDTQYF. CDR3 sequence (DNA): TGCGCCAGCAGCTCGAGAGACAGGGCCACAGATACGCAGTATTTT. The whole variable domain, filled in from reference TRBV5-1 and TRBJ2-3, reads KAGVTQTPRYLIKTRGQQVTLSCSPISGHRSVSWYQQTPGQGLQFLFEYFSETQRNKGNFPGRFSGRQFSNSRSEMNVSTLELGDSALYLCASSSRDRATDTQYFGPGTRLTVL.

The CDR3 loop reads CATKGTPYEQYF. CDR3 nucleotides: TGTGCCACTAAAGGGACGCCATACGAGCAGTACTTC. This sequence joins TRBV6-5 and TRBJ2-7, with D perhaps assigned TRBD1 or TRBD2 (5 bases each). The CDR3 length is 12 residues. Germline V gene data show CDR1 as MNHEY and CDR2 as SVGAGI. V was shortened by 10 bases and J by 4 bases, with 14 bases between the two germline ends.